The 5 T cell receptor beta chains in this list originate from one sample, sequenced in a study of blood T cell repertoires in COVID-19. The method was immunoSEQ multiplex PCR; TCRdb's version includes in-frame clones alone and lacks a portion of them. The sample has 350,000 to 500,000 clones; about 88% are singletons. Sequencing used PBMCs or T cells enriched from blood (not recorded which). The receptors come from a woman aged 18-35 years who had been exposed to COVID-19.

The J gene is TRBJ1-5, the V gene TRBV18; TRBD1 matches 12 bases. Trimming removed 3 bases from V and 5 bases from J; junction bases left unmatched: 2. The germline V gene has CDR1 KGHSH and CDR2 LQKENI. This CDR3 has 15 amino acids. The CDR3 region is CASSPGQGAHQPQHF. In DNA form, the CDR3 reads TGTGCCAGCTCACCGGGACAGGGGGCCCATCAGCCCCAGCATTTT.

The J gene is TRBJ1-2, the V gene TRBV24-1, with TRBD1 matching 7 bases. Unmatched junction bases numbered 8, after V lost 4 bases and J lost 4 bases. Germline V gives CDR1 KGHDR, CDR2 SFDVKD. The CDR3 consists of 15 residues. The CDR3 protein is CATSETTGRTYGYTF. The CDR3 DNA sequence: TGTGCCACCAGTGAAACGACAGGGAGGACCTATGGCTACACCTTC.

The CDR3 here is CASSESGTGASEQYF. The CDR3 DNA sequence: TGCGCCAGCAGTGAGTCCGGGACAGGGGCCTCCGAGCAGTACTTC. J is TRBJ2-7 and V is TRBV10-1; 10 bases agree with TRBD1. This CDR3 is built from 15 residues. V gave up 0 bases and J gave up 6 bases; unmatched junction bases: 5. Germline V gene sequence: CDR1 WNHNN, CDR2 SYGVQD (reference sequence).

This chain joins TRBV11-2 and TRBJ2-1, with D possibly matching TRBD2 (6 bases). Germline CDR1 is SGHAT and CDR2 is FQNNGV. This CDR3 spans 14 amino acids. Trimming pared 1 base from V and 9 bases from J, leaving 13 bases between. CDR3 nucleotide sequence: TGTGCCAGCAGCTTAGGACTAATGCGGGGTGAGCAGTTCTTC. Translation gives CASSLGLMRGEQFF.

This clone was picked up a small number of times. The J gene is TRBJ2-7, the V gene TRBV3-1 (or the pseudogene TRBV3-2); D is unresolved. Germline V gene lookup returns CDR1 LGHDT and CDR2 YNNKEL (reference sequence). The CDR3 runs to 15 residues. The V and J ends lost 1 base and 6 bases respectively, with 16 bases between them. This chain's CDR3 is CASSQVTSGLGEQYF. The CDR3 bases are TGTGCCAGCAGCCAAGTCACCTCGGGTTTGGGCGAGCAGTACTTC.